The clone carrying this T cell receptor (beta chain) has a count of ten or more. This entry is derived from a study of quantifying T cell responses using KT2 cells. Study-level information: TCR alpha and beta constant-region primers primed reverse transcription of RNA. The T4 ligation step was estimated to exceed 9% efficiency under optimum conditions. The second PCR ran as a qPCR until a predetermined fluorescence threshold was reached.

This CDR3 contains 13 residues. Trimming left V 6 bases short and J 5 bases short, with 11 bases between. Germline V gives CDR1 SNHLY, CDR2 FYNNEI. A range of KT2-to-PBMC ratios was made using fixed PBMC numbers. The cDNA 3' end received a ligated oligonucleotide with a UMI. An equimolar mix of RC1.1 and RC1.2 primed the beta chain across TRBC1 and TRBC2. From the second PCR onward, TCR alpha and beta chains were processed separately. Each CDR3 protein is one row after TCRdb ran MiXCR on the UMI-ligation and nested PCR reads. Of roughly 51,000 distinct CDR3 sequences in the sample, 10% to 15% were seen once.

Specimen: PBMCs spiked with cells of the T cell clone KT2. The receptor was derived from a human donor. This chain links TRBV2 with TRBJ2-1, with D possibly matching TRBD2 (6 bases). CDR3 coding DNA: TGTGCCAGCAGCTGGGACTCAAACAATGAGCAGTTCTTC. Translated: CASSWDSNNEQFF.